Listed below are T cell receptor beta chains from one sample, sequenced in a study of blood T cells in healthy people across ages. TCRdb reprocessed the 5' RACE reads with MiXCR, giving one entry per CDR3 protein. The sample consists of approximately 1,100,000 distinct CDR3 sequences, 40% to 50% of them appearing once. The sample was blood. The receptor source for this set is a woman in her sixties or seventies in good health. Each CDR3 is given with its conserved first and last residue. D genes are given only for firm matches. Expanded clones get a size class; other rows say once, few or many, or leave the size out.

clone_size d_call j_call cdr3_length v_call cdr3_nt cdr3_aa
- - TRBJ1-1 13 TRBV14 TGTGCCAGCAGCCACCACCAGAACACTGAAGCTTTCTTT CASSHHQNTEAFF
few - TRBJ2-1 12 TRBV20-1 TGCAGTGCTAGAGATAGATCCGGGGGTCGGTTCTTC CSARDRSGGRFF
few - TRBJ2-7 13 TRBV20-1 TGCAGTGCCGGGGGGCGGGCCTCCTACGAGCAGTACTTC CSAGGRASYEQYF
- - TRBJ2-7 12 TRBV7-9 TGTGCCAGCAGCTCAAGAGCCTACGAGCAGTACTTC CASSSRAYEQYF
few TRBD2 TRBJ2-5 17 TRBV7-9 TGTGCCAGCAGCCAAAATAGCGGGAGGGCCCTCGGAGAGACCCAGTACTTC CASSQNSGRALGETQYF
- TRBD2 TRBJ2-5 18 TRBV5-1 TGCGCCTGCAGCTTGAAAGCCGGGGCTAGCGGTTTCCAAGAGACCCAGTACTTC CACSLKAGASGFQETQYF
- TRBD2 TRBJ2-3 17 TRBV18 TGTGCCAGTCCACCGGGCGCTAGCGGCTATAGCACAGATACGCAGTATTTT CASPPGASGYSTDTQYF
few - TRBJ2-1 14 TRBV20-1 TGCAGTACCCACCCCGGGGCACATAGCAATGAGCAGTTCTTC CSTHPGAHSNEQFF
- TRBD2 TRBJ2-3 16 TRBV7-3 TGTGCCAGCAGCCCCGGAGCGGGAGTGGGTGGAGATACGCAGTATTTT CASSPGAGVGGDTQYF
few - TRBJ2-1 15 TRBV5-1 TGCGCCAGCAGCTTGTATGCGGGATCAGGGGGTGAGCAGTTCTTC CASSLYAGSGGEQFF
- TRBD1 TRBJ1-2 16 TRBV5-1 TGCGCCAGCAGCTCGGGACAGGGAGAGGAGCTCTATGGCTACACCTTC CASSSGQGEELYGYTF
few - TRBJ2-3 18 TRBV15 TGTGCCACCAGCAGAGATGTTGTACTAGCACAAAGCACAGATACGCAGTATTTT CATSRDVVLAQSTDTQYF
- TRBD2 TRBJ2-7 17 TRBV6-6 TGTGCCAGCAGTTTCCCAGCAGGGACTACGAGAACCTACGAGCAGTACTTC CASSFPAGTTRTYEQYF
- - TRBJ2-5 17 TRBV5-6 TGTGCCAGCAGCTTGGGGGCCCTAAGGGCCGGGGGAGAGACCCAGTACTTC CASSLGALRAGGETQYF
- TRBD1 TRBJ2-1 16 TRBV12-3/TRBV12-4 TGTGCCAGCAGCCCCTCAGACAGGGGGCAAAACAATGAGCAGTTCTTC CASSPSDRGQNNEQFF
- - TRBJ2-6 15 TRBV5-4 TGTGCCAGCAGCGACAGGACCAGTGGGGCCAACGTCCTGACTTTC CASSDRTSGANVLTF
- - TRBJ2-1 14 TRBV5-1 TGCGCCAGCAGCTTGGTGGGACACTCCAATGAGCAGTTCTTC CASSLVGHSNEQFF
- - TRBJ2-7 13 TRBV24-1 TGTGCGGTCCACAGCGCTTACTCCTACGAGCAGTACTTC CAVHSAYSYEQYF
once TRBD2 TRBJ2-7 15 TRBV28 TGTGCCAGCAGACATACTAGCGGGCCGCCCTACGAGCAGTACTTC CASRHTSGPPYEQYF
- TRBD2 TRBJ2-7 15 TRBV29-1 TGCAGCGTGGGATTCCTAGCGGGGGTTTTCTACGAGCAGTACTTC CSVGFLAGVFYEQYF
- - TRBJ2-1 12 TRBV5-1 TGCGCCAGCAGCCCAGCTTCAGCTGAGCAGTTCTTC CASSPASAEQFF
few - TRBJ1-2 14 TRBV20-1 TGCAGTGCTAAGGTGACCGATGGGGGTTATGGCTACACCTTC CSAKVTDGGYGYTF
- - TRBJ2-7 13 TRBV15 TGTGCCACCAGCAGACAGGGAACCAACGAGCAGTACTTC CATSRQGTNEQYF
few - TRBJ2-5 11 TRBV9 TGTGCCAGCAGCGTAGAGGGTATACAGTACTTC CASSVEGIQYF
- TRBD1 TRBJ1-2 12 TRBV7-2 TGTGCCAGCCACAGGGGGAACTATGGCTACACCTTC CASHRGNYGYTF
- TRBD1 TRBJ1-5 17 TRBV12-3/TRBV12-4 TGTGCCAGCAGTTTAGTTCAGGACAGGGGATCCGGTCAGCCCCAGCATTTT CASSLVQDRGSGQPQHF
- TRBD2 TRBJ2-1 17 TRBV3-1 TGTGCCAGCAGCTCCGGACGGGCTAGCGGGGGGGCTGATGAGCAGTTCTTC CASSSGRASGGADEQFF
- TRBD2 TRBJ2-1 17 TRBV7-2 TGTGCCAGCAGCGATAGTAGCGGGAGGGCCCTCTACAATGAGCAGTTCTTC CASSDSSGRALYNEQFF
- TRBD1 TRBJ2-7 15 TRBV27 TGTGCCAGCAGTTTAGCGGAGGCAGGGACAGAGGAGCAGTACTTC CASSLAEAGTEEQYF